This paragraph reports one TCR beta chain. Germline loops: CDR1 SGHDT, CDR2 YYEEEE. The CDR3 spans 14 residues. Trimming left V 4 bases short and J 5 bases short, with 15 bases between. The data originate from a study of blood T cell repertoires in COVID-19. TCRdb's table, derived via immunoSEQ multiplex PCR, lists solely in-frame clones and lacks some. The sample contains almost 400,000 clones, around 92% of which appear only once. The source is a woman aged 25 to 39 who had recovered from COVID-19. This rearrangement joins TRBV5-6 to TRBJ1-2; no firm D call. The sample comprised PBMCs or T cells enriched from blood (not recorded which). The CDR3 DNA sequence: TGTGCCAGCAGCGGGGAGCCGGGCCGGTATGGCTACACCTTC. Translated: CASSGEPGRYGYTF.